This paragraph reports one T cell receptor (beta chain). Authors' processing steps: Amplification with reference gene primers provided the estimates of nucleated cell counts. Only in-frame clones appear in the TCRdb table, and some are missing; sequencing was by immunoSEQ multiplex PCR. V and J calls and clone size are those listed in that table; D and trimming were worked out from the DNA. The profile shows about 300,000 clones, approximately 90% of them singletons. These data come from a study of blood T cell repertoires in COVID-19. Germline lookup yields CDR1 KGHSH and CDR2 LQKENI. This CDR3 has 17 residues. J lost 2 bases, V lost 2 bases, and 9 bases had no gene match.

J is TRBJ2-5 and V is TRBV18, with 9 bases lining up with TRBD2. The sequence derives from a man between 25 and 39 years old who had recovered from COVID-19. What was sequenced was PBMCs or T cells enriched from blood (not recorded which). In DNA, the CDR3 is TGTGCCAGCTCACCAAGGGGGTCTAGCGGGGAGCAAGAGACCCAGTACTTC. Encoded protein: CASSPRGSSGEQETQYF.